Listed here are 23 T cell receptor beta chains from one sample, sequenced in a study of blood T cell repertoires in COVID-19. Sequencing used immunoSEQ multiplex PCR; TCRdb keeps in-frame clones, though not all of them. The sample carries fewer than 200,000 clones, roughly 88% recorded once. Sequences were obtained from PBMCs or T cells enriched from blood (not recorded which). The receptors originated from a man in his fifties or sixties who had recovered from COVID-19.

This clone showed up just a few times. The rearrangement joins TRBV28 to TRBJ1-2; D not certain. CDR3 length: 11 residues. CDR1 and CDR2 from the germline V gene are MDHEN and SYDVKM. V was shortened by 3 bases and J by 6 bases, with 5 bases between the two germline ends. The CDR3 nucleotides are TGTGCCAGCAGTTTGTTCGATGGCTACACCTTC. Translation gives CASSLFDGYTF.

The chain's CDR3 is CASGLGQGGKKGYTF. CDR3 DNA: TGTGCTAGTGGTTTGGGACAGGGAGGCAAGAAAGGCTACACCTTC. The chain carries TRBV12-5 and TRBJ1-2, with 7 bases that match TRBD1. J gave up 8 bases and V 1 base, and 10 bases lay outside the gene matches. CDR1 is LGHNT and CDR2 is FRNRAP in the germline V gene. This CDR3 region has 15 residues.

The CDR3 loop is CAPPGRGALEDIQYF. In nucleotides, the CDR3 is TGTGCCCCCCCAGGGCGGGGGGCCCTCGAGGACATTCAGTACTTC. The gene calls are TRBV30 and TRBJ2-4; 8 nucleotides line up with TRBD2. With V trimmed by 8 bases and J by 8 bases, 17 bases remained unmatched. The CDR3 is made up of 15 amino acids. Germline CDR1 is GTSNPN and CDR2 is SVGIG (reference sequence).

This chain connects TRBV3-1 (or the pseudogene TRBV3-2) to TRBJ2-3; TRBD1 is a possible D gene (6 bases). V lost 7 bases to trimming and J lost 3 bases, with 11 bases between them. The CDR3 has 13 residues. Germline V gene lookup returns CDR1 LGHDT and CDR2 YNNKEL (reference sequence). The DNA for the CDR3 is TGTGCCAGCAAACCAGGGGTGACAGATACGCAGTATTTT. As protein: CASKPGVTDTQYF.

CDR3 DNA sequence: TGTGCCAGTAGTATAGTCGGAGGACCCGGAAAACTGTTTTTT. Protein sequence: CASSIVGGPGKLFF. This chain links TRBV19 with TRBJ1-4; D is undetermined. Trimming shortened V by 1 base and J by 10 bases, and 13 bases separated the two germline ends. The CDR3 runs 14 residues. CDR1 is LNHDA, CDR2 SQIVND, per germline (reference sequence).

The rearrangement joins TRBV3-1 (or the pseudogene TRBV3-2) to TRBJ1-5; weak D call: TRBD1 (6 bases). CDR3 length: 13 amino acids. Germline V gene lookup returns CDR1 LGHDT and CDR2 YNNKEL (reference sequence). With 1 base removed from V and 7 bases from J, the gap between germline ends came to 8 bases. The CDR3 DNA reads TGTGCCAGCAGCCAAGCACAGGGACAGCCCCAGCATTTT. Its translation: CASSQAQGQPQHF.

This sequence joins TRBV5-5 and TRBJ2-7; 8 bases are shared with TRBD1. The CDR3 consists of 14 residues. With 2 bases clipped from V and 2 bases from J, the junction kept 3 bases outside the gene matches. From germline, CDR1 is SGHKS and CDR2 YYEKEE (reference sequence). The DNA of the CDR3 is TGTGCCAGCAGCTTCATGGGACAGGCCTACGAGCAGTACTTC. Amino acids: CASSFMGQAYEQYF.

V usage is TRBV24-1 and J usage is TRBJ1-2, with 9 bases fitting TRBD1. The CDR3 is made up of 14 amino acids. The germline V gene has CDR1 KGHDR and CDR2 SFDVKD. The V gene end was trimmed by 4 bases and the J gene end by 7 bases; junction bases not matched to a gene: 6. CDR3 amino acids: CATSDPGQGSGYTF. The CDR3 DNA is TGTGCCACCAGTGACCCGGGACAGGGAAGTGGCTACACCTTC.

V is TRBV5-4 and J is TRBJ2-3; 10 positions agree with TRBD2. V was pared by 4 bases and J by 2 bases, with 7 bases of the junction left unmatched. Germline V gene lookup returns CDR1 SGHNT and CDR2 YYREEE (reference sequence). The CDR3 runs to 16 residues. CDR3 sequence: CASSPPSGGITDTQYF. Written as DNA, the CDR3 is TGTGCCAGCAGCCCTCCTAGCGGGGGTATCACAGATACGCAGTATTTT.

This chain uses TRBV18 with TRBJ2-5; D remains ambiguous. This CDR3 is built from 14 residues. The ends were cut back, 0 bases at V and 1 base at J, with 6 bases in the middle. The germline V gene has CDR1 KGHSH and CDR2 LQKENI. The CDR3 nucleotides are TGTGCCAGCTCACCACCGGCAGGCCAAGAGACCCAGTACTTC. This sequence encodes CASSPPAGQETQYF.

V and J are TRBV2 and TRBJ1-5; unclear D gene. V lost 5 bases, J lost 2 bases, and 7 bases lay in between. The CDR3 spans 13 residues. Germline V gene data show CDR1 as SNHLY and CDR2 as FYNNEI. CDR3 bases: TGTGCCAGCAGTATAAATGGCAATCAGCCCCAGCATTTT. This encodes CASSINGNQPQHF.

Concerning this clone itself: This sample also contains other DNA sequences that code for the same CDR3. This chain connects TRBV5-1 to TRBJ1-1; D unclear. CDR3 size: 13 residues. The germline V gene has CDR1 SGHRS and CDR2 YFSETQ. Between the trimmed V and J ends, which lost 4 bases and 4 bases, there was a span of 11 bases. The DNA for the CDR3 is TGCGCCAGCAGCCTACAAGAGGGCACTGAAGCTTTCTTT. Its protein is CASSLQEGTEAFF.

This clone was detected once. This chain joins TRBV11-2 and TRBJ2-7; TRBD2 might be the D (5 bases). Germline V gene data show CDR1 as SGHAT and CDR2 as FQNNGV. V was clipped by 0 bases and J by 3 bases, with 12 bases between them. CDR3 length: 15 residues. The CDR3 loop reads CASSLDTGIGYEQYF. The CDR3 coding sequence is TGTGCCAGCAGCTTAGATACCGGGATCGGCTACGAGCAGTACTTC.

About this clone: One end of the junction does not line up with germline, which may come from a read error. The CDR3 spells CASSSLAGGMVF. As DNA, the CDR3 is TGTGCCAGCAGTTCACTAGCGGGGGGGATGGTCTTC. The chain is built from TRBV27 and TRBJ2-1, with 13 bases that match TRBD2. The CDR3 sequence is 12 residues long. Germline CDR1 reads MNHEY; CDR2 reads SMNVEV (reference sequence).

This rearrangement joins TRBV19 to TRBJ1-2, with D perhaps TRBD1 (5 bases). Germline lookup yields CDR1 LNHDA and CDR2 SQIVND (reference sequence). The CDR3 runs to 13 residues. V was shortened by 8 bases and J by 2 bases, with 12 bases between the two germline ends. This CDR3 reads CASGWGDNYGYTF. The CDR3 nucleotides read TGTGCCAGTGGGTGGGGCGACAACTATGGCTACACCTTC.

This sequence joins TRBV18 and TRBJ1-2; D perhaps matches TRBD1 (5 bases). Germline assignment: CDR1 KGHSH and CDR2 LQKENI. V lost 3 bases and J 2 bases, leaving 13 bases between the germline ends. This CDR3 is built from 15 residues. For the CDR3, the DNA is TGTGCCAGCTCACCTCGGACATCTTCAAACTATGGCTACACCTTC. Its protein product is CASSPRTSSNYGYTF.

The rearrangement links TRBV3-1 (or the pseudogene TRBV3-2) to TRBJ2-5; the match to TRBD2 covers 15 bases. This CDR3 has 17 amino acids. With 0 bases clipped from V and 9 bases from J, the junction kept 8 bases outside the gene matches. CDR1 LGHDT and CDR2 YNNKEL come from the germline V gene (reference sequence). The CDR3 sequence is CASSQEWTSGGGSPQYF. The CDR3 nucleotides read TGTGCCAGCAGCCAAGAGTGGACTAGCGGGGGGGGGTCGCCCCAGTACTTC.

V usage is TRBV19 and J usage is TRBJ2-1; the match to TRBD1 covers 7 bases. Germline V CDR1 and CDR2: LNHDA, SQIVND (reference sequence). V gave up 10 bases and J gave up 6 bases; unmatched junction bases: 9. CDR3 length: 13 amino acids. In DNA, the CDR3 is TGTGCCACCGCAGGGGGACCCCCCAATGAGCAGTTCTTC. Amino acids: CATAGGPPNEQFF. The variable domain in full, completed from reference TRBV19 and TRBJ2-1, reads DGGITQSPKYLFRKEGQNVTLSCEQNLNHDAMYWYRQDPGQGLRLIYYSQIVNDFQKGDIAEGYSVSREKKESFPLTVTSAQKNPTAFYLCATAGGPPNEQFFGPGTRLTVL.

The CDR3 bases are TGCGCCAGCAGTGACGGGATTAATTCACCCCTCCACTTT. Protein: CASSDGINSPLHF. The gene calls are TRBV10-1 and TRBJ1-6; D remains ambiguous. V was pared by 3 bases and J by 6 bases, with 6 bases between. Germline CDR1 is WNHNN and CDR2 is SYGVQD (reference sequence). The length of the CDR3 is 13 residues.

This clone was found a few times. J is TRBJ2-1 and V is TRBV21-1; the table names TRBD1, a call not compared with the DNA. TRBV21-1 is tagged as a pseudogene. CDR3 size: 16 residues. The CDR3 coding sequence is TGTGCCAGCAGCAAAGATGGCCCACAGGGGGACAATGAGCAGTTCTTC. It encodes CASSKDGPQGDNEQFF.

This rearrangement joins TRBV6-5 to TRBJ1-6, with 8 bases matching TRBD1. The CDR3 runs 15 residues. The trim removed 6 bases at V and 7 bases at J, leaving 8 bases unmatched. Germline CDR1 MNHEY, CDR2 SVGAGI. CDR3 loop: CASSLRTGRNSPLHF. The CDR3 region has the DNA TGTGCCAGCAGCCTGAGGACAGGGCGGAATTCACCCCTCCACTTT.

J is TRBJ1-1 and V is TRBV29-1, with D perhaps matching TRBD1 (5 bases). CDR1 and CDR2 from the germline V gene are SQVTM and ANQGSEA. Trimming pared 4 bases from V and 0 bases from J, leaving 12 bases between. The CDR3 loop spans 14 amino acids. The CDR3 region has the DNA TGCAGCGTTGTGGGGCCTCCAATGAACACTGAAGCTTTCTTT. This sequence encodes CSVVGPPMNTEAFF. Based on the CDR3 plus reference TRBV29-1 and TRBJ1-1, the full variable domain is SAVISQKPSRDICQRGTSLTIQCQVDSQVTMMFWYRQQPGQSLTLIATANQGSEATYESGFVIDKFPISRPNLTFSTLTVSNMSPEDSSIYLCSVVGPPMNTEAFFGQGTRLTVV.

The genes are TRBV15 and TRBJ1-6, with D possibly being TRBD1 (5 bases). Germline CDR1 LNHNV, CDR2 YYDKDF (reference sequence). V was trimmed by 3 bases and J by 3 bases, leaving 18 bases between them. CDR3 length: 18 residues. The CDR3 sequence: CATSRTGTAFDYNSPLHF. CDR3 coding DNA: TGTGCCACCAGCAGGACGGGGACTGCCTTTGACTATAATTCACCCCTCCACTTT.